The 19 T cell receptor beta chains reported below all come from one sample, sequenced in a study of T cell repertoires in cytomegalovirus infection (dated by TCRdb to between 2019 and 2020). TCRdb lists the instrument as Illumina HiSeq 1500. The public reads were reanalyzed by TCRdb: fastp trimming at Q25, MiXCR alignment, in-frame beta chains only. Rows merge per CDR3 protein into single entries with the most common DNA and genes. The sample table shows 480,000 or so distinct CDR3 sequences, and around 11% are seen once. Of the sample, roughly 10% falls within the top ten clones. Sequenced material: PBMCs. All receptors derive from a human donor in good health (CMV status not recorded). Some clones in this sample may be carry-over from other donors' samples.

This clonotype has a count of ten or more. The CDR3: CASSLEGTGGQPQHF. The CDR3 nucleotides read TGTGCCAGCAGCTTAGAAGGGACAGGGGGGCAGCCCCAGCATTTT. This chain joins TRBV7-2 and TRBJ1-5; 11 nucleotides agree with TRBD1. Germline V gene lookup returns CDR1 SGHTA and CDR2 FQGNSA. This CDR3 has 15 amino acids. Trimming cost V 1 base and J 7 bases; bases outside gene matches: 3.

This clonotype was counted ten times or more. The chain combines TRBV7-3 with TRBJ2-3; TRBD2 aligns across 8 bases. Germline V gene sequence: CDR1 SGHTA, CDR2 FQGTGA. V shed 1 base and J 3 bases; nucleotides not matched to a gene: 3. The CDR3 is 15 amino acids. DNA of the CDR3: TGTGCCAGCAGCTTAAACGGGAGGGGGACAGATACGCAGTATTTT. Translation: CASSLNGRGTDTQYF.

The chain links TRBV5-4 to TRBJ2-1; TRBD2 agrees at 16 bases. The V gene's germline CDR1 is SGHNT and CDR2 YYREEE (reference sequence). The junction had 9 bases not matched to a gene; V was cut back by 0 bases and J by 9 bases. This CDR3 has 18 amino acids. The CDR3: CASSLGGLAGGPMGEQFF. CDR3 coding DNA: TGTGCCAGCAGCTTGGGGGGACTAGCGGGGGGGCCAATGGGTGAGCAGTTCTTC.

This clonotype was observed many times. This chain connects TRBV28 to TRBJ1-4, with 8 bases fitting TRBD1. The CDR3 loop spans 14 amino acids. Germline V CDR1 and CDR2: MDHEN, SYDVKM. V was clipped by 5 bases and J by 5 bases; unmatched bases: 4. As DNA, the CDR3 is TGTGCCAGCAGTCGGGACAGGAGGAATGAAAAACTGTTTTTT. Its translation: CASSRDRRNEKLFF.

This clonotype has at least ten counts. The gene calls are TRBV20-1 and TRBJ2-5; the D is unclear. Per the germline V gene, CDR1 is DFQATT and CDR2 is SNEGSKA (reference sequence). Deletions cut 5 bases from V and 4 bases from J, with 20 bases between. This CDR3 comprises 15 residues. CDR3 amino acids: CSAGTPVVVGETQYF. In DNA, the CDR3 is TGCAGTGCTGGTACGCCCGTCGTGGTGGGAGAGACCCAGTACTTC.

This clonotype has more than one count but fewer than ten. DNA of the CDR3: TGTGCCAGTAAGGGTGGGAATCAGCCCCAGCATTTT. It specifies CASKGGNQPQHF. The rearrangement uses TRBV19 and TRBJ1-5; no definite D call. CDR1 and CDR2 from the germline V gene are LNHDA and SQIVND (reference sequence). This CDR3 is 12 amino acids long. V shed 7 bases and J shed 4 bases, with 8 bases lying between them.

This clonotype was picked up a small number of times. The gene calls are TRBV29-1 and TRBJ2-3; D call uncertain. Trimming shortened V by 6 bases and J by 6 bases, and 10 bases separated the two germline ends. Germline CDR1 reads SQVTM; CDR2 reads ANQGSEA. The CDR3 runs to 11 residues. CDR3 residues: CSVVTGDTQYF. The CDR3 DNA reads TGCAGCGTCGTAACCGGCGATACGCAGTATTTT.

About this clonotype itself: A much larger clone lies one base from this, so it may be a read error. The DNA for the CDR3 is TGTGCCATCAGTGAGGGCAGCACCTACGAGCAGTACTTC. This encodes CAISEGSTYEQYF. This chain connects TRBV10-3 to TRBJ2-7, with D hard to call. Between the trimmed V and J ends, which lost 2 bases and 2 bases, there was a span of 7 bases. Germline CDR1 reads ENHRY; CDR2 reads SYGVKD. The CDR3 covers 13 residues.

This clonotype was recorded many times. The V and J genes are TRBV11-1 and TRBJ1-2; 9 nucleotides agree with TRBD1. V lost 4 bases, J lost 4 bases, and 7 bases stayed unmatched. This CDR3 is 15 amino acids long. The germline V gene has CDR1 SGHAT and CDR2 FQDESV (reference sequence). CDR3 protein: CASSSLDRGGYGYTF. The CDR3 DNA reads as TGTGCCAGCAGCTCACTGGACAGGGGCGGCTATGGCTACACCTTC.

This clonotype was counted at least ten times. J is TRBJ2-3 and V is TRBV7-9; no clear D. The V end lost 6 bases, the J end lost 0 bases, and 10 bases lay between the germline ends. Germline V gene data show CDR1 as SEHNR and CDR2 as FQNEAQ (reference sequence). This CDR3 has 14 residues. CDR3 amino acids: CASSGRTSTDTQYF. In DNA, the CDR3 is TGTGCCAGCAGTGGACGTACTAGCACAGATACGCAGTATTTT.

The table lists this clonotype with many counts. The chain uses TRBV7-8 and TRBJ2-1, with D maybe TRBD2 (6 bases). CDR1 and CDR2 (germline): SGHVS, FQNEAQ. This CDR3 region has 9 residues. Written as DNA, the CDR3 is TGTGCGGAGGGCAATGAGCAGTTCTTC. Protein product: CAEGNEQFF.

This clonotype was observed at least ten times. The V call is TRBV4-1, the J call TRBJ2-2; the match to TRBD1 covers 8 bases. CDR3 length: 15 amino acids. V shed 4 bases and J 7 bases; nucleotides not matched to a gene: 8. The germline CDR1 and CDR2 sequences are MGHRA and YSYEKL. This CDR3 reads CASSPRTGRFGELFF. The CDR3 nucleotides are TGCGCCAGCAGCCCTCGGACAGGGCGTTTCGGGGAGCTGTTTTTT.

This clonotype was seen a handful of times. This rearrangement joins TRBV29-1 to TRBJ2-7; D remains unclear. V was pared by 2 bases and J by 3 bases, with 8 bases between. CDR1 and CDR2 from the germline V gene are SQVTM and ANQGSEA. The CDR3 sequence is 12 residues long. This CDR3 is CSVESSSYEQYF. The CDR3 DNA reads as TGCAGCGTTGAAAGCTCGAGCTACGAGCAGTACTTC.

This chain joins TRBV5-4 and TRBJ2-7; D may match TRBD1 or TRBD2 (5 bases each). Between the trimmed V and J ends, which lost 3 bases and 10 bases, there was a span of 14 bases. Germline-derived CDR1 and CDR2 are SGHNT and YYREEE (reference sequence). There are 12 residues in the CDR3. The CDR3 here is CASSSGTLIQYF. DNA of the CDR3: TGTGCCAGCAGCTCCGGGACGCTCATACAGTACTTC.

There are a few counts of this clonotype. The CDR3, as DNA: TGTGCCAGCAGCAACAGGGTAAACTATGGCTACACCTTC. Translated: CASSNRVNYGYTF. The rearrangement joins TRBV11-2 to TRBJ1-2, with a possible D match to TRBD1 (6 bases). This CDR3 region has 13 residues. Germline values: CDR1 SGHAT, CDR2 FQNNGV. V was pared by 5 bases and J by 2 bases, with 9 bases between. Variable domain in full (rest from reference TRBV11-2 and TRBJ1-2): EAGVAQSPRYKIIEKRQSVAFWCNPISGHATLYWYQQILGQGPKLLIQFQNNGVVDDSQLPKDRFSAERLKGVDSTLKIQPAKLEDSAVYLCASSNRVNYGYTFGSGTRLTVV.

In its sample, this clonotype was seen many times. The CDR3 DNA reads as TGTGCCAGTAAATGGGAGGATCAGCCCCAGCATTTT. This gives the protein CASKWEDQPQHF. The rearrangement links TRBV19 to TRBJ1-5; D not resolved. Trimming took 7 bases from V and 5 from J, leaving 9 bases between them. The CDR3 is 12 residues long. Germline values: CDR1 LNHDA, CDR2 SQIVND (reference sequence).

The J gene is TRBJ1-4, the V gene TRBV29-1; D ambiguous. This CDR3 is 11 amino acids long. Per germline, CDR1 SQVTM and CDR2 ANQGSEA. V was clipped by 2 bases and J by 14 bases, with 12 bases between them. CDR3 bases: TGCAGCGTTGAATCCAAAAGTAAGCTGTTTTTT. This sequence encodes CSVESKSKLFF.

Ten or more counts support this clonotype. The chain's CDR3 is CASRKLAGVTGELFF. CDR3 sequence (DNA): TGTGCCAGCAGGAAACTAGCGGGAGTAACCGGGGAGCTGTTTTTT. The genes are TRBV2 and TRBJ2-2, with TRBD2 matching over 11 bases. V was clipped by 6 bases and J by 5 bases; unmatched bases: 5. Germline-derived CDR1 and CDR2 are SNHLY and FYNNEI. The length of the CDR3 is 15 residues.

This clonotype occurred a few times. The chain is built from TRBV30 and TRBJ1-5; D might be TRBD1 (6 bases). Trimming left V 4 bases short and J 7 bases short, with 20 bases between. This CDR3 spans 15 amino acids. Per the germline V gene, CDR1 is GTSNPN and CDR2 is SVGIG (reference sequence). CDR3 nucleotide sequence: TGTGCCTGGACGAAAAGAGGGGGGGTAGGGCAGCCCCAGCATTTT. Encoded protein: CAWTKRGGVGQPQHF.